The 22 T cell receptor beta chains listed next were all sequenced from one sample in a study of cytomegalovirus exposure and HLA in healthy donors. The PCR had 60 Vbeta and 13 Jbeta primers. The protocol was immunoSEQ multiplex PCR, while the TCRdb copy is restricted to in-frame clones and leaves out a portion. The repertoire holds about 130,000 clones, with roughly 88% as singletons. The sequenced material came from PBMCs. Every receptor here comes from a man aged 50-59 years in good health and CMV-seronegative.

This chain links TRBV9 with TRBJ1-2; D call uncertain. The CDR3 spans 15 residues. Looked up from germline, CDR1 is SGDLS and CDR2 is YYNGEE. V was shortened by 0 bases and J by 5 bases, with 14 bases between the two germline ends. The CDR3 sequence is CASSVADGWKYGYTF. The DNA of the CDR3 is TGTGCCAGCAGCGTAGCTGACGGGTGGAAGTATGGCTACACCTTC. The whole variable domain, remainder taken from reference TRBV9 and TRBJ1-2, is DSGVTQTPKHLITATGQRVTLRCSPRSGDLSVYWYQQSLDQGLQFLIQYYNGEERAKGNILERFSAQQFPDLHSELNLSSLELGDSALYFCASSVADGWKYGYTFGSGTRLTVV.

The J gene is TRBJ2-7, the V gene TRBV5-1, with 11 bases matching TRBD2. Germline CDR1 is SGHRS and CDR2 is YFSETQ. This CDR3 is built from 14 residues. Trimming took 2 bases from V and 3 from J; bases not matched to a gene: 1. The DNA for the CDR3 is TGCGCCAGCAGCTTTAGCGGGGGGGACTACGAGCAGTACTTC. It codes for CASSFSGGDYEQYF. The entire variable domain, with the rest obtained from reference TRBV5-1 and TRBJ2-7, is as follows: KAGVTQTPRYLIKTRGQQVTLSCSPISGHRSVSWYQQTPGQGLQFLFEYFSETQRNKGNFPGRFSGRQFSNSRSEMNVSTLELGDSALYLCASSFSGGDYEQYFGPGTRLTVT.

V and J are TRBV4-2 and TRBJ1-1; unclear D gene. Trimming left V 1 base short and J 11 bases short, with 11 bases between. The CDR3 runs to 12 residues. Germline loops: CDR1 LGHNA, CDR2 YNFKEQ. CDR3 nucleotide sequence: TGTGCCAGCAGCCAAGGACGAGTGCGGGCTTTCTTT. Residues: CASSQGRVRAFF.

The V and J genes are TRBV7-2 and TRBJ1-6; a possible D gene is TRBD1 (5 bases). CDR1 is SGHTA, CDR2 FQGNSA, per germline. The germline V and J ends were trimmed by 1 base and 15 bases, with 13 bases remaining between them. This CDR3 is 13 amino acids long. This chain's CDR3 is CASSLGARQGLHF. CDR3 DNA: TGTGCCAGCAGCTTAGGGGCGAGGCAGGGCCTCCACTTT. Full variable domain (remainder filled in from reference TRBV7-2 and TRBJ1-6): GAGVSQSPSNKVTEKGKDVELRCDPISGHTALYWYRQSLGQGLEFLIYFQGNSAPDKSGLPSDRFSAERTGGSVSTLTIQRTQQEDSAVYLCASSLGARQGLHFGNGTRLTVT.

In nucleotides, the CDR3 is TGCGCCAGCAGCTTGGAGGTCACAGGGGTAAATAACGGGGAGCTGTTTTTT. Translation gives CASSLEVTGVNNGELFF. The chain carries TRBV5-1 and TRBJ2-2, with 7 bases aligning to TRBD1. V gave up 0 bases and J gave up 7 bases; unmatched junction bases: 12. Looked up from germline, CDR1 is SGHRS and CDR2 is YFSETQ. The CDR3 has 17 amino acids.

The V and J genes are TRBV5-1 and TRBJ2-1, with 8 bases identical to TRBD2. Germline V CDR1 and CDR2: SGHRS, YFSETQ. The junction had 16 bases not matched to a gene; V was cut back by 4 bases and J by 10 bases. This CDR3 has 16 residues. CDR3 loop: CASSPPPGGLQLEQFF. The CDR3 DNA sequence: TGCGCCAGCAGCCCCCCTCCGGGGGGGCTACAATTAGAGCAGTTCTTC.

This clone appeared a few times. The rearrangement uses TRBV19 and TRBJ1-5; D remains unclear. CDR1 is LNHDA and CDR2 is SQIVND in the germline V gene (reference sequence). The CDR3 totals 13 residues. V was pared by 7 bases and J by 7 bases, with 14 bases between. The CDR3 here is CASNGVSGQPQHF. In DNA form, the CDR3 reads TGTGCCAGTAACGGGGTTTCAGGACAGCCCCAGCATTTT.

The chain joins TRBV9 to TRBJ2-3, with a possible D match to TRBD1 (6 bases). Trimming left V 0 bases short and J 0 bases short, with 14 bases between. CDR1 is SGDLS, CDR2 YYNGEE, per germline. This CDR3 is 17 amino acids long. CDR3 amino acids: CASSVGSDRLSTDTQYF. Written as DNA, the CDR3 is TGTGCCAGCAGCGTAGGGTCGGACAGATTAAGCACAGATACGCAGTATTTT.

CDR3 sequence (DNA): TGTGCCAGCAGCCCACGGGATTTATATCAGCCCCAGCATTTT. Translated, it gives CASSPRDLYQPQHF. This chain uses TRBV7-8 with TRBJ1-5; D is unresolved. Germline values: CDR1 SGHVS, CDR2 FQNEAQ. The CDR3 is 14 amino acids. Trimming pared 5 bases from V and 5 bases from J, leaving 13 bases between.

The rearrangement uses TRBV9 and TRBJ2-1; maybe TRBD2 (6 bases). This CDR3 is 16 amino acids long. Germline CDR1 SGDLS, CDR2 YYNGEE. V lost 4 bases to trimming and J lost 0 bases, with 14 bases between them. CDR3 sequence: CASSPPRGSSYNEQFF. The CDR3, as DNA: TGTGCCAGCAGCCCGCCGCGGGGTAGCTCCTACAATGAGCAGTTCTTC.

This sequence joins TRBV2 and TRBJ2-5, with D maybe TRBD2 (5 bases). There are 13 residues in the CDR3. V was clipped by 3 bases and J by 5 bases, with 10 bases between them. Germline V gives CDR1 SNHLY, CDR2 FYNNEI. This CDR3 reads CASSDLGGETQYF. The CDR3 coding sequence is TGTGCCAGCAGTGACCTGGGCGGGGAGACCCAGTACTTC.

This clone has just one count. V is TRBV27 and J is TRBJ2-7; 9 nucleotides line up with TRBD1. Looked up from germline, CDR1 is MNHEY and CDR2 is SMNVEV (reference sequence). This CDR3 has 15 residues. The J segment lost 3 bases and the V segment lost 2 bases, leaving 5 bases of the junction unmatched. The CDR3 nucleotides are TGTGCCAGCAGTTTAACCGGGACAGGGCTCTACGAGCAGTACTTC. As protein: CASSLTGTGLYEQYF.

This clone has only a few counts. The V gene is TRBV30, the J gene TRBJ2-3, with TRBD1 matching over 8 bases. J gave up 4 bases and V 0 bases, and 3 bases lay outside the gene matches. This CDR3 has 14 amino acids. Germline CDR1 GTSNPN, CDR2 SVGIG (reference sequence). The CDR3 DNA reads TGTGCCTGGAGTGTACGGACAGGGTCAGATACGCAGTATTTT. It encodes CAWSVRTGSDTQYF.

The CDR3 here is CASRAPGTGWDIQYF. The CDR3 nucleotides are TGTGCCAGCAGGGCCCCCGGGACAGGGTGGGACATTCAGTACTTC. The gene calls are TRBV11-2 and TRBJ2-4; 9 nucleotides align to TRBD1. V lost 6 bases to trimming and J lost 8 bases; unmatched junction nucleotides: 11. From germline, CDR1 is SGHAT and CDR2 FQNNGV. The CDR3 runs 15 residues.

In its sample, this clone was seen once. The rearrangement links TRBV6-1 to TRBJ2-7, with 8 bases aligning to TRBD1. Trimming cost V 1 base and J 3 bases; bases outside gene matches: 5. The CDR3 totals 15 residues. Germline V gene sequence: CDR1 MNHNS, CDR2 SASEGT. CDR3 DNA sequence: TGTGCCAGCAGTGAAGAATCCGGACAGGGCTACGAGCAGTACTTC. Translating gives CASSEESGQGYEQYF.

The V call is TRBV19, the J call TRBJ1-2; D is perhaps TRBD1 (5 bases). CDR1 is LNHDA and CDR2 is SQIVND in the germline V gene (reference sequence). CDR3 length: 12 amino acids. V shed 6 bases and J shed 11 bases, with 16 bases lying between them. CDR3: CASRDVGDRYTF. The CDR3 region has the DNA TGTGCCAGTAGGGACGTAGGGGATCGATACACCTTC. Complete variable domain (other parts from reference TRBV19 and TRBJ1-2): DGGITQSPKYLFRKEGQNVTLSCEQNLNHDAMYWYRQDPGQGLRLIYYSQIVNDFQKGDIAEGYSVSREKKESFPLTVTSAQKNPTAFYLCASRDVGDRYTFGSGTRLTVV.

This rearrangement joins TRBV19 to TRBJ2-1, with TRBD1 matching over 10 bases. In germline, CDR1 is LNHDA, CDR2 SQIVND (reference sequence). V shed 5 bases and J 7 bases; nucleotides not matched to a gene: 8. The CDR3 has 15 amino acids. In DNA form, the CDR3 reads TGTGCCAGTAGTCCCCGGGACAGGGGCGGGAATGAGCAGTTCTTC. Protein: CASSPRDRGGNEQFF.

The chain recombines TRBV11-1 with TRBJ1-1; D remains ambiguous. This CDR3 is 14 amino acids long. CDR1 and CDR2 from the germline V gene are SGHAT and FQDESV (reference sequence). Trimming stripped 0 bases from V and 1 base from J, with 6 bases between. The CDR3 sequence: CASSLAAKNTEAFF. CDR3 DNA sequence: TGTGCCAGCAGCTTAGCCGCGAAGAACACTGAAGCTTTCTTT.

The DNA of the CDR3 is TGTGCCAGCTCCCCGGACAGGGTAAATCAGCCCCAGCATTTT. Protein product: CASSPDRVNQPQHF. This rearrangement joins TRBV18 to TRBJ1-5, with 8 bases matching TRBD1. The CDR3 extends over 14 amino acids. Germline values: CDR1 KGHSH, CDR2 LQKENI. Losses at the gene ends were 6 bases for V and 4 bases for J; bases not matched to a gene: 5.

This chain connects TRBV18 to TRBJ1-1; the D gene is possibly TRBD1 (6 bases). Germline CDR1 and CDR2: KGHSH and LQKENI. The V end lost 3 bases, the J end lost 6 bases, and 14 bases lay between the germline ends. The CDR3 is made up of 14 amino acids. The CDR3 protein is CASSPQAGVSEAFF. In DNA form, the CDR3 reads TGTGCCAGCTCACCCCAAGCAGGGGTCTCTGAAGCTTTCTTT.

The V gene is TRBV19, the J gene TRBJ2-1, with 9 bases that match TRBD1. V lost 5 bases to trimming and J lost 10 bases; unmatched junction nucleotides: 9. The CDR3 consists of 14 residues. From germline, CDR1 is LNHDA and CDR2 SQIVND (reference sequence). The DNA of the CDR3 is TGTGCCAGTAGTGGATGGGACAGGGCTAGAGAGCAGTTCTTC. The encoded protein is CASSGWDRAREQFF.

This chain links TRBV30 with TRBJ2-7; D not resolved. Germline CDR1 is GTSNPN and CDR2 is SVGIG (reference sequence). The CDR3 spans 13 residues. V was pared by 5 bases and J by 0 bases, with 11 bases between. The CDR3: CAWGHSLSYEQYF. DNA of the CDR3: TGTGCCTGGGGGCACAGTCTCTCCTACGAGCAGTACTTC. The full variable domain, with the rest looked up from reference TRBV30 and TRBJ2-7, is SQTIHQWPATLVQPVGSPLSLECTVEGTSNPNLYWYRQAAGRGLQLLFYSVGIGQISSEVPQNLSASRPQDRQFILSSKKLLLSDSGFYLCAWGHSLSYEQYFGPGTRLTVT.